This T cell receptor (beta chain) originates from a study of control samples from healthy donors and cancer patients. Germline CDR1 MNHEY, CDR2 SVGAGI. The CDR3 extends over 14 amino acids. V was pared by 6 bases and J by 9 bases, with 15 bases between. Data came from immunoSEQ multiplex PCR; TCRdb stores just in-frame clones and leaves some out. In the table there are about 21,000 clones, 84% of which are singletons. The clonotype comes from a man aged 60 to 69 with colorectal cancer. The sample consisted of PBMCs. This rearrangement joins TRBV6-5 to TRBJ1-6; weak D call: TRBD1 (5 bases). CDR3 DNA: TGTGCCAGCAGCCGGCGGGGGGGTGGTTCACCCCTCCACTTT. This gives the protein CASSRRGGGSPLHF.